This TCR beta chain was recovered during a study of T-cell memory formation after mild COVID-19. Germline V gene lookup returns CDR1 SEHNR and CDR2 FQNEAQ (reference sequence). Trimming removed 6 bases from V and 7 bases from J, with 10 bases in between. CDR3 length equals 12 residues. In TCRdb, the 5' RACE reads were re-called with MiXCR into one record per CDR3 protein. Among 540,000 or so distinct CDR3 sequences listed, around 21% were seen once. Sequencing was done on a sample of PBMCs or a T cell subset sorted from them (not recorded which). The chain recombines TRBV7-9 with TRBJ2-1, with D perhaps TRBD2 (6 bases). This TCR derives from an adult woman who had mild COVID-19 (a few samples of this study predate the infection). Cell type and time point are not known. The CDR3 bases are TGTGCCAGCAGGATAGCGGCGAATGAGCAGTTCTTC. This sequence encodes CASRIAANEQFF.